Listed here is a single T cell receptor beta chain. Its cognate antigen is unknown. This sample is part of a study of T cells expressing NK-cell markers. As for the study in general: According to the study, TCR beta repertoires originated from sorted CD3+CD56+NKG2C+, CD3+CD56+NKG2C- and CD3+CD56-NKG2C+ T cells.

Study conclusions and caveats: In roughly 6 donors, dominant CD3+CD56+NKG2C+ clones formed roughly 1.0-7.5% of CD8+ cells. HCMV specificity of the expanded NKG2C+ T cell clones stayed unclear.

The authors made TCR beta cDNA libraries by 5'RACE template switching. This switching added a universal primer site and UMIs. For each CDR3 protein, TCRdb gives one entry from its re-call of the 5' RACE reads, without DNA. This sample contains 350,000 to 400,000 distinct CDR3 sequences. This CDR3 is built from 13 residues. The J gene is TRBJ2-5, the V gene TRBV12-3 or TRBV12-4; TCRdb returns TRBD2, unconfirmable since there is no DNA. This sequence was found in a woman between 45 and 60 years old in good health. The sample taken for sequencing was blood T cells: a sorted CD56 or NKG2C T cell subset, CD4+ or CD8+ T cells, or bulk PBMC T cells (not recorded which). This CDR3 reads CASTTSEQETQYF.